Shown below are 30 T cell receptor beta chains from a single sample sequenced in a study of blood T cell repertoires in COVID-19. Method: immunoSEQ multiplex PCR; TCRdb's copy keeps in-frame clones and lacks some. The sample has 350,000 to 550,000 clones, about 89% seen once. The source material was peripheral blood. Every receptor here comes from a woman between 25 and 40 years old with acute or convalescent COVID-19.

This chain uses TRBV12-3 or TRBV12-4 with TRBJ1-2, with no clear D. This CDR3 has 11 amino acids. The germline V and J ends were trimmed by 5 bases and 8 bases, with 9 bases remaining between them. The CDR3 spells CASSGPAGYTF. CDR3 DNA: TGTGCCAGCAGTGGGCCCGCCGGCTACACCTTC.

The chain links TRBV5-6 to TRBJ2-7; perhaps TRBD1 as D (6 bases). This CDR3 has 16 residues. Between the trimmed V and J ends, which lost 0 bases and 4 bases, there was a span of 17 bases. In germline, CDR1 is SGHDT, CDR2 YYEEEE. The chain's CDR3 is CASSLVGRGRTYEQYF. CDR3 in DNA: TGTGCCAGCAGCTTGGTTGGAAGGGGGAGAACTTACGAGCAGTACTTC.

The chain couples TRBV28 to TRBJ1-2, with a possible D match to TRBD1 (5 bases). The CDR3 loop spans 17 amino acids. The germline CDR1 and CDR2 sequences are MDHEN and SYDVKM. Trimming took off 3 bases at V and 5 bases at J, with 22 bases between the two ends. This CDR3 reads CASSLGGRQGSEYGYTF. CDR3 coding DNA: TGTGCCAGCAGTTTGGGGGGAAGGCAGGGTAGCGAATATGGCTACACCTTC.

The chain uses TRBV6-1 and TRBJ2-7, with 10 bases matching TRBD1. With 3 bases clipped from V and 7 bases from J, the junction kept 15 bases outside the gene matches. The CDR3 extends over 17 amino acids. Germline V lookup: CDR1 MNHNS, CDR2 SASEGT. This chain's CDR3 is CASSDRILTGTGEEQYF. The CDR3 nucleotides are TGTGCCAGCAGTGACCGGATCCTAACCGGGACAGGGGAAGAGCAGTACTTC.

V is TRBV5-1 and J is TRBJ2-3, with TRBD1 matching 8 bases. Unmatched junction bases numbered 6, after V lost 4 bases and J lost 2 bases. Germline V gene sequence: CDR1 SGHRS, CDR2 YFSETQ. The CDR3 is made up of 15 amino acids. The CDR3 sequence: CASSLMDRDTDTQYF. The CDR3 DNA reads TGCGCCAGCAGCCTCATGGACAGGGACACAGATACGCAGTATTTT.

This chain joins TRBV27 and TRBJ1-3; possibly TRBD1 for D (6 bases). Per the germline V gene, CDR1 is MNHEY and CDR2 is SMNVEV (reference sequence). The CDR3 is 15 amino acids. Between the trimmed V and J ends, which lost 7 bases and 0 bases, there was a span of 13 bases. CDR3 residues: CASKPQGFSGNTIYF. Here the CDR3 DNA reads TGTGCCAGCAAGCCACAGGGATTCTCTGGAAACACCATATATTTT.

The chain is built from TRBV28 and TRBJ2-3; 8 bases align to TRBD2. V gave up 9 bases and J gave up 0 bases; unmatched junction bases: 5. Germline V lookup: CDR1 MDHEN, CDR2 SYDVKM. This CDR3 comprises 14 residues. For the CDR3, the DNA is TGTGCCAGTTCGCGCGGGGGGAGCACAGATACGCAGTATTTT. Amino acid sequence: CASSRGGSTDTQYF.

This clone was found a few times. The chain joins TRBV7-3 to TRBJ2-1, with TRBD2 identical over 8 bases. Trimming at V came to 5 bases and at J to 7 bases, leaving 10 bases not matched to a gene. CDR3 size: 15 residues. Germline V gene sequence: CDR1 SGHTA, CDR2 FQGTGA. In nucleotides, the CDR3 is TGTGCCAGCAGCCCACCGGGGGGGCCGGGGAATGAGCAGTTCTTC. This translates into CASSPPGGPGNEQFF.

The chain combines TRBV6-5 with TRBJ2-7, with 10 nucleotides matching TRBD2. The CDR3 is 15 residues long. V gave up 2 bases and J gave up 0 bases; unmatched junction bases: 1. Germline V CDR1 and CDR2: MNHEY, SVGAGI. Here the CDR3 reads CASSYPSGGSYEQYF. CDR3 in DNA: TGTGCCAGCAGTTACCCTAGCGGGGGCTCCTACGAGCAGTACTTC.

The chain is built from TRBV15 and TRBJ1-3, with D unresolved. CDR3 length: 17 residues. The V end was cut by 0 bases, the J end by 2 bases, with 14 bases between. CDR1 is LNHNV, CDR2 YYDKDF, per germline (reference sequence). The CDR3 is CATSRESGRLTGNTIYF. CDR3 nucleotide sequence: TGTGCCACCAGCAGAGAAAGCGGCAGACTTACTGGAAACACCATATATTTT.

V usage is TRBV2 and J usage is TRBJ1-5; D is unresolved. The germline V gene encodes CDR1 SNHLY and CDR2 FYNNEI. Trimming left V 2 bases short and J 5 bases short, with 7 bases between. CDR3 size: 13 residues. Here the CDR3 DNA reads TGTGCCAGCAGTGAATCGGGTTATCAGCCCCAGCATTTT. Residues: CASSESGYQPQHF.

This chain uses TRBV5-3 with TRBJ2-7; D gene unclear. TRBV5-3 is an ORF, and what it does is uncertain. V was shortened by 3 bases and J by 3 bases, with 13 bases between the two germline ends. This CDR3 region has 14 residues. The DNA of the CDR3 is TGTGCCAGAAGCTACCGGGTTATCGGCTACGAGCAGTACTTC. It is translated as CARSYRVIGYEQYF.

The rearrangement joins TRBV27 to TRBJ2-1; 12 bases map to TRBD2. Trimming removed 4 bases from V and 6 bases from J; junction bases left unmatched: 4. The length of the CDR3 is 15 residues. CDR1 and CDR2 from the germline V gene are MNHEY and SMNVEV (reference sequence). As DNA, the CDR3 is TGTGCCAGCAGTTCTAGCGGGGGGGCTGTCAATGAGCAGTTCTTC. This gives the protein CASSSSGGAVNEQFF.

V usage is TRBV7-3 and J usage is TRBJ1-2, with 8 nucleotides matching TRBD1. Trimming removed 6 bases from V and 4 bases from J; junction bases left unmatched: 4. The germline CDR1 and CDR2 sequences are SGHTA and FQGTGA. The CDR3 totals 13 residues. The CDR3 sequence: CASSPGQGYGYTF. CDR3 sequence (DNA): TGTGCCAGCAGTCCAGGACAGGGCTATGGCTACACCTTC.

The V call is TRBV23-1, the J call TRBJ2-6; maybe TRBD2 (6 bases). TRBV23-1 is noted as an ORF with a role that remains uncertain. Trimming removed 0 bases at V and 0 bases at J, with 12 bases between. The CDR3 runs 18 residues. Here the CDR3 reads CASSQSEGTNSGANVLTF. CDR3 nucleotide sequence: TGCGCCAGCAGTCAATCGGAGGGTACCAACTCTGGGGCCAACGTCCTGACTTTC.

J is TRBJ2-1 and V is TRBV3-1 (or the pseudogene TRBV3-2), with 7 bases matching TRBD1. Germline trimming cut 0 bases from V and 3 bases from J; bases unmatched to any gene: 8. CDR1 and CDR2 from the germline V gene are LGHDT and YNNKEL (reference sequence). The CDR3 is 17 residues long. The CDR3 region is CASSQDRTAGGYNEQFF. CDR3 sequence (DNA): TGTGCCAGCAGCCAAGATAGGACGGCAGGGGGCTACAATGAGCAGTTCTTC.

The rearrangement uses TRBV11-2 and TRBJ1-6, with D unresolved. Trimming left V 1 base short and J 0 bases short, with 7 bases between. The CDR3 totals 16 residues. Looked up from germline, CDR1 is SGHAT and CDR2 is FQNNGV. CDR3 region: CASSLGESSYNSPLHF. In nucleotides, the CDR3 is TGTGCCAGCAGCTTAGGGGAGAGCTCCTATAATTCACCCCTCCACTTT.

This chain joins TRBV3-1 (or the pseudogene TRBV3-2) and TRBJ1-3; the D is unclear. The V and J ends lost 1 base and 0 bases respectively, with 16 bases between them. Germline V lookup: CDR1 LGHDT, CDR2 YNNKEL (reference sequence). The CDR3 has 18 amino acids. The CDR3 here is CASSQASFGVDSGNTIYF. CDR3 sequence (DNA): TGTGCCAGCAGCCAAGCCTCCTTCGGGGTTGACTCTGGAAACACCATATATTTT.

The chain combines TRBV5-1 with TRBJ1-2, with D unresolved. The CDR3 has 13 residues. The V end lost 2 bases, the J end lost 4 bases, and 9 bases lay between the germline ends. Germline lookup yields CDR1 SGHRS and CDR2 YFSETQ. CDR3 in amino acids: CASSLGTTYGYTF. The CDR3 nucleotides are TGCGCCAGCAGCTTAGGAACTACCTATGGCTACACCTTC. Complete variable domain (other parts from reference TRBV5-1 and TRBJ1-2): KAGVTQTPRYLIKTRGQQVTLSCSPISGHRSVSWYQQTPGQGLQFLFEYFSETQRNKGNFPGRFSGRQFSNSRSEMNVSTLELGDSALYLCASSLGTTYGYTFGSGTRLTVV.

As DNA, the CDR3 is TGTGCCAGCAGCTCTGGCCAAGTCTATGGCTACACCTTC. The encoded protein is CASSSGQVYGYTF. V gene TRBV5-4 combines with J gene TRBJ1-2; D not certain. This CDR3 region has 13 residues. The germline V gene encodes CDR1 SGHNT and CDR2 YYREEE (reference sequence). The V and J ends lost 3 bases and 4 bases respectively, with 10 bases between them. Full variable domain (remainder filled in from reference TRBV5-4 and TRBJ1-2): ETGVTQSPTHLIKTRGQQVTLRCSSQSGHNTVSWYQQALGQGPQFIFQYYREEENGRGNFPPRFSGLQFPNYSSELNVNALELDDSALYLCASSSGQVYGYTFGSGTRLTVV.

A word on this clone: In the same sample, other DNA sequences code for this CDR3. The chain links TRBV9 to TRBJ1-1; maybe TRBD1 (5 bases). This CDR3 is built from 13 residues. Germline V gene sequence: CDR1 SGDLS, CDR2 YYNGEE. V was clipped by 0 bases and J by 4 bases, with 7 bases between them. CDR3 bases: TGTGCCAGCAGCGTAGGGAGGGGCACTGAAGCTTTCTTT. Translating it yields CASSVGRGTEAFF.

The chain is built from TRBV2 and TRBJ1-2; 7 bases align to TRBD1. CDR1 SNHLY and CDR2 FYNNEI come from the germline V gene. J gave up 3 bases and V 8 bases, and 15 bases lay outside the gene matches. CDR3 size: 16 residues. This chain's CDR3 is CASRGGRQGSYYGYTF. The CDR3, as DNA: TGTGCCAGCCGGGGGGGGAGACAGGGTAGCTACTATGGCTACACCTTC. Full variable domain (outside the CDR3, taken from reference TRBV2 and TRBJ1-2): EPEVTQTPSHQVTQMGQEVILRCVPISNHLYFYWYRQILGQKVEFLVSFYNNEISEKSEIFDDQFSVERPDGSNFTLKIRSTKLEDSAMYFCASRGGRQGSYYGYTFGSGTRLTVV.

The rearrangement uses TRBV2 and TRBJ1-4, with D possibly being TRBD1 (5 bases). Per the germline V gene, CDR1 is SNHLY and CDR2 is FYNNEI. CDR3 length equals 15 residues. The V and J ends lost 5 bases and 3 bases respectively, with 13 bases between them. CDR3 nucleotide sequence: TGTGCCAGCAGTCTTCAGGGTTGGCCTAATGAAAAACTGTTTTTT. This translates into CASSLQGWPNEKLFF.

The V and J genes are TRBV3-1 (or the pseudogene TRBV3-2) and TRBJ2-1; 14 nucleotides agree with TRBD2. Germline values: CDR1 LGHDT, CDR2 YNNKEL (reference sequence). J gave up 7 bases and V 1 base, and 3 bases lay outside the gene matches. The CDR3 has 16 amino acids. CDR3 DNA: TGTGCCAGCAGCCAAGGACTAGCGGGGGGGCGTAATGAGCAGTTCTTC. Encoded protein: CASSQGLAGGRNEQFF.

This clone was recorded a few times. The rearrangement joins TRBV6-2 or TRBV6-3 to TRBJ1-4, with 9 bases fitting TRBD1. J was trimmed by 15 bases and V by 5 bases; bases with no gene match: 16. Germline CDR1 and CDR2: MNHEY and SVGEGT. The CDR3 has 15 residues. The CDR3 coding sequence is TGTGCCAGCAGTCGCGTATCAAAGGCCGGGACAGGGATGTTTTTT. Its translation: CASSRVSKAGTGMFF.

This clone was recorded only once. The chain is built from TRBV5-1 and TRBJ2-7; perhaps TRBD2 as D (6 bases). Trimming cost V 0 bases and J 0 bases, with 7 bases left between them. The CDR3 spans 14 residues. Germline CDR1 is SGHRS and CDR2 is YFSETQ. Written as DNA, the CDR3 is TGCGCCAGCAGCTTGGGCGGGAACTCCTACGAGCAGTACTTC. Its translation: CASSLGGNSYEQYF.

This clone showed up just once. The V call is TRBV7-8, the J call TRBJ1-1; tentatively, D is TRBD1 (6 bases). This CDR3 is 15 amino acids long. The V end was cut by 4 bases, the J end by 1 base, with 13 bases between. Germline CDR1 SGHVS, CDR2 FQNEAQ. The CDR3 is CASSWTGGGNTEAFF. The CDR3 DNA reads as TGTGCCAGCAGCTGGACGGGAGGGGGGAACACTGAAGCTTTCTTT.

The V gene is TRBV5-5, the J gene TRBJ2-7; D might be TRBD2 (6 bases). Trimming shortened V by 4 bases and J by 2 bases, and 16 bases separated the two germline ends. The CDR3 loop spans 15 amino acids. In germline, CDR1 is SGHKS, CDR2 YYEKEE (reference sequence). The CDR3 here is CASSLRDSTPYEQYF. The CDR3 bases are TGTGCCAGCAGCCTCCGGGACTCCACTCCCTACGAGCAGTACTTC.

V and J are TRBV24-1 and TRBJ2-1; the match to TRBD1 covers 7 bases. Germline V gene sequence: CDR1 KGHDR, CDR2 SFDVKD. J lost 6 bases, V lost 2 bases, and 9 bases had no gene match. The CDR3 spans 16 residues. CDR3 DNA sequence: TGTGCCACCAGTGATTGGACAGGAGAGGCGCGCAATGAGCAGTTCTTC. Translation: CATSDWTGEARNEQFF.

The J gene is TRBJ2-7, the V gene TRBV19; 8 bases are a match to TRBD1. With V trimmed by 4 bases and J by 4 bases, 3 bases remained unmatched. The CDR3 is 13 residues long. Germline V CDR1 and CDR2: LNHDA, SQIVND (reference sequence). The CDR3 loop reads CASSTRTGYEQYF. The CDR3 DNA is TGTGCCAGTAGTACCCGGACAGGGTACGAGCAGTACTTC.